The 9 T cell receptor beta chains in this list originate from one sample, sequenced in a study of T-cell reconstitution after alpha-beta-depleted transplantation in children. Unique molecular identifiers were incorporated into the prepared TCRbeta library. MiXCR was run by TCRdb on the PCR reads, yielding one entry per CDR3 protein. The data show 750,000 to 950,000 distinct CDR3 sequences, with roughly 15% seen just once and around 4.5% held by the top ten. This specimen was PBMCs, mostly from graft donor cells, taken 360 days after TCRalphabeta/CD19-depleted stem cell transplant. These receptors were collected from a male patient younger than 18 who had a stem cell transplant for acute lymphoblastic leukemia, so the T cells may come from the graft donor.

The chain has TRBV24-1 and TRBJ2-2; unclear D gene. CDR1 and CDR2 from the germline V gene are KGHDR and SFDVKD. The V and J ends lost 4 bases and 6 bases respectively, with 8 bases between them. The CDR3 totals 13 residues. The chain's CDR3 is CATSDLTSGELFF. Written as DNA, the CDR3 is TGTGCCACCAGTGACCTCACGTCCGGGGAGCTGTTTTTT.

This clonotype has just a few counts. The rearrangement links TRBV20-1 to TRBJ1-5, with 8 bases aligning to TRBD1. The CDR3 has 18 residues. V was clipped by 2 bases and J by 6 bases; unmatched bases: 18. Germline CDR1 and CDR2: DFQATT and SNEGSKA (reference sequence). The CDR3 is CSARPTGAELTRSQPQHF. In DNA, the CDR3 is TGCAGTGCTAGACCGACAGGGGCGGAATTGACCCGCAGTCAGCCCCAGCATTTT.

The table lists this clonotype with many counts. The chain joins TRBV25-1 to TRBJ2-5; 11 bases agree with TRBD2. The CDR3 spans 16 residues. Germline V CDR1 and CDR2: MGHDK, SYGVNS. V was pared by 2 bases and J by 4 bases, with 6 bases of the junction left unmatched. The CDR3 sequence: CASSEDRTSGRETQYF. The CDR3 nucleotides are TGTGCCAGCAGTGAAGACAGGACTAGCGGGCGAGAGACCCAGTACTTC.

The gene calls are TRBV12-3 or TRBV12-4 and TRBJ2-1; the D call may be TRBD1 or TRBD2 (5 bases each). This CDR3 comprises 16 residues. Trimming pared 0 bases from V and 6 bases from J, leaving 15 bases between. CDR3 amino acids: CASSLAQGPLSNEQFF. The DNA for the CDR3 is TGTGCCAGCAGTTTAGCGCAGGGACCCCTTTCCAATGAGCAGTTCTTC.

The chain uses TRBV14 and TRBJ2-2; D assignment may be TRBD1 or TRBD2 (5 bases each). The CDR3 has 16 amino acids. V shed 3 bases and J shed 6 bases, with 17 bases lying between them. Germline loops: CDR1 SGHDN, CDR2 FVKESK. CDR3: CASSHGSGAGAGELFF. CDR3 coding DNA: TGTGCCAGCAGCCATGGTTCCGGGGCCGGCGCCGGGGAGCTGTTTTTT.

For this clonotype: This may come from a read error, since a much larger clone is one base off. V usage is TRBV5-6 and J usage is TRBJ2-7; 12 bases are shared with TRBD2. The CDR3 covers 15 residues. CDR1 and CDR2 from the germline V gene are SGHDT and YYEEEE. V dropped 2 bases and J dropped 7; count of bases not matched to a gene: 7. CDR3 amino acids: CASSFGLAGRGEQYF. In DNA, the CDR3 is TGTGCCAGCAGCTTTGGACTAGCGGGACGGGGTGAGCAGTACTTC. The full variable domain, with the rest looked up from reference TRBV5-6 and TRBJ2-7, is DAGVTQSPTHLIKTRGQQVTLRCSPKSGHDTVSWYQQALGQGPQFIFQYYEEEERQRGNFPDRFSGHQFPNYSSELNVNALLLGDSALYLCASSFGLAGRGEQYFGPGTRLTVT.

The chain is built from TRBV11-2 and TRBJ2-7; 8 bases are shared with TRBD1. Per the germline V gene, CDR1 is SGHAT and CDR2 is FQNNGV. The CDR3 is 15 amino acids. The ends lost 0 bases at V and 5 bases at J; junction bases unmatched: 6. The CDR3, as DNA: TGTGCCAGCAGCTTAGATCGAAGGACAGGGAACGAGCAGTACTTC. The encoded protein is CASSLDRRTGNEQYF.

To note about this clonotype: It may be a read error: a sequence one base away is much more abundant. The chain uses TRBV28 and TRBJ2-4; the match to TRBD1 covers 8 bases. This CDR3 is 14 amino acids long. In germline, CDR1 is MDHEN, CDR2 SYDVKM. CDR3 residues: CTSSFGQGGNIQYF. The DNA for the CDR3 is TGTACCAGCAGTTTTGGACAGGGAGGAAACATTCAGTACTTC.

The V gene is TRBV20-1, the J gene TRBJ1-1; D not resolved. The CDR3 has 14 residues. V was pared by 5 bases and J by 6 bases, with 19 bases between. From germline, CDR1 is DFQATT and CDR2 SNEGSKA (reference sequence). The CDR3 DNA sequence: TGCAGTGCTCTGGGGTGGCAGACCGAAGCTGAAGCTTTCTTT. Translation gives CSALGWQTEAEAFF.